Listed here are 9 T cell receptor beta chains from one sample, sequenced in a study of shared clonotypes between healthy human individuals. Produced via immunoSEQ multiplex PCR; TCRdb's table is partial and in-frame only. The sample includes about 980,000 clones, less than 85% of them seen just once. The sequenced material came from memory CD4+ T cells sorted from blood. This sample's subset: CD45RA-negative fraction. The receptors derive from a man aged 18 to 29 in good health.

The V gene is TRBV2, the J gene TRBJ1-5, with D tentatively TRBD1 (5 bases). This CDR3 has 15 amino acids. Trimming removed 2 bases at V and 1 base at J, with 9 bases between. Germline V CDR1 and CDR2: SNHLY, FYNNEI. The CDR3 here is CASSESRVSNQPQHF. The CDR3 region has the DNA TGTGCCAGCAGTGAATCCAGGGTGAGCAATCAGCCCCAGCATTTT. The full variable domain, its missing parts supplied by reference TRBV2 and TRBJ1-5, is EPEVTQTPSHQVTQMGQEVILRCVPISNHLYFYWYRQILGQKVEFLVSFYNNEISEKSEIFDDQFSVERPDGSNFTLKIRSTKLEDSAMYFCASSESRVSNQPQHFGDGTRLSIL.

This clone was seen only once. A read error may explain this, as a much larger clone is one base away. V and J are TRBV5-1 and TRBJ2-5; 7 bases are a match to TRBD1. This CDR3 region has 13 residues. With V trimmed by 1 base and J by 3 bases, 0 bases remained unmatched. CDR1 SGHRS and CDR2 YFSETQ come from the germline V gene. CDR3 loop: CASSLTGEETQYF. CDR3 in DNA: TGCGCCAGCAGCTTGACAGGGGAAGAGACCCAGTACTTC.

The chain has TRBV5-1 and TRBJ1-6; maybe TRBD1 (5 bases). This CDR3 has 15 residues. Deletions cut 4 bases from V and 8 bases from J, with 16 bases between. The V gene's germline CDR1 is SGHRS and CDR2 YFSETQ. CDR3 coding DNA: TGCGCCAGCAGCCCGGACGGACACCATGATTCACCCCTCCACTTT. Translating gives CASSPDGHHDSPLHF.

V gene TRBV2 combines with J gene TRBJ2-7; no firm D call. This CDR3 comprises 13 residues. V was clipped by 3 bases and J by 2 bases, with 8 bases between them. In germline, CDR1 is SNHLY, CDR2 FYNNEI. The CDR3 region is CASSERGTYEQYF. Here the CDR3 DNA reads TGTGCCAGCAGTGAGAGAGGCACCTACGAGCAGTACTTC.

The rearrangement uses TRBV4-2 and TRBJ2-5, with 9 bases lining up with TRBD2. The trim removed 0 bases at V and 5 bases at J, leaving 7 bases unmatched. Germline V CDR1 and CDR2: LGHNA, YNFKEQ. CDR3 length equals 16 residues. The DNA of the CDR3 is TGTGCCAGCAGCCAAGATGGGGCTAGCGGGGCTGAGACCCAGTACTTC. As protein: CASSQDGASGAETQYF.

The gene calls are TRBV30 and TRBJ2-7, with D unresolved. Germline CDR1 reads GTSNPN; CDR2 reads SVGIG (reference sequence). V shed 2 bases and J shed 6 bases, with 8 bases lying between them. This CDR3 has 11 residues. CDR3 sequence: CAWSLEVEQYF. CDR3 coding DNA: TGTGCCTGGAGTCTTGAGGTCGAGCAGTACTTC.

The chain is built from TRBV28 and TRBJ1-2, with a weak D call TRBD1 (6 bases). Germline lookup yields CDR1 MDHEN and CDR2 SYDVKM. The V gene lost 8 bases and the J gene lost 4 bases, with 20 bases spanning the gap. The CDR3 length is 15 residues. The CDR3 nucleotides read TGTGCCAGCGGGGGTTCAGGGGATGAGTCCTATGGCTACACCTTC. Its protein product is CASGGSGDESYGYTF.

J is TRBJ1-3 and V is TRBV6-1, with D possibly TRBD1 on 6 matching bases. Per the germline V gene, CDR1 is MNHNS and CDR2 is SASEGT. The CDR3 is 15 residues long. Between the trimmed V and J ends, which lost 6 bases and 0 bases, there was a span of 12 bases. The CDR3 region is CASRRDTSSGNTIYF. CDR3 sequence (DNA): TGTGCCAGCAGGAGGGACACGAGCTCTGGAAACACCATATATTTT.

V and J are TRBV28 and TRBJ2-7; 9 nucleotides match TRBD1. Per the germline V gene, CDR1 is MDHEN and CDR2 is SYDVKM. Germline trimming cut 4 bases from V and 3 bases from J; bases unmatched to any gene: 10. This CDR3 has 16 residues. CDR3: CASSSHTGTGIYEQYF. CDR3 DNA sequence: TGTGCCAGCAGTTCCCATACCGGGACAGGGATCTACGAGCAGTACTTC.